Given below is one TCR beta chain in context. The data originate from a study of blood T cell repertoires in COVID-19. Study-level information: Spain, Italy and the United States supplied samples that represented acute and convalescent COVID-19.

Residents of 24 US areas, aged roughly 18 to 90 years, made up the participants. Authors' data handling: Researchers report that nucleated cell counts were estimated from reference gene primer amplification. The repertoire was sequenced with immunoSEQ multiplex PCR; TCRdb's copy has only in-frame clones and lacks some. The V and J calls and clone size are taken from that table; D and trimming were inferred from the DNA. There are hundreds of thousands of clones in the sample; roughly nine tenths occur only once, and around 1.8% lies in the top ten. Germline CDR1 reads SGHTA; CDR2 reads FQGNSA. V was clipped by 4 bases and J by 5 bases; unmatched bases: 7. The CDR3 consists of 14 residues.

The sample was PBMCs or T cells enriched from blood (not recorded which). The clonotype originates from a woman aged 18-30 years with acute COVID-19. The gene calls are TRBV7-2 and TRBJ2-5; TRBD1 matches 7 bases. The CDR3 protein is CASSSQGIRETQYF. CDR3 sequence (DNA): TGTGCCAGCAGCTCACAGGGGATCAGGGAGACCCAGTACTTC.